These T cell receptor beta chains were read from a single sample in a study of control samples from healthy donors and cancer patients. Some clones are missing from TCRdb's copy, which holds only in-frame ones; the method was immunoSEQ multiplex PCR. Here the sample spans about 60,000 clones, 65% to 90% being singletons. The sample taken for sequencing was blood. Receptors were obtained from a man aged 35 to 55 in good health. The conserved cysteine and the conserved F or W are not part of the CDR3 here.

J gene,V gene,CDR3 protein
TRBJ1-1,TRBV9,ASSVEVNTEAF
TRBJ1-1,TRBV19,ASSDVNLPPTEAF
TRBJ1-1,TRBV6-2/TRBV6-3,ASSYPRLNTEAF
TRBJ2-5,TRBV6-5,ASRDFQETQY
TRBJ1-3,TRBV6-5,ASGGGTRNTIY
TRBJ2-5,TRBV6-6,ASAPRGQETQY
TRBJ2-5,TRBV5-1,ASRIHQETQY
TRBJ1-1,TRBV7-3,ASSPHPGWTEAF
TRBJ2-1,TRBV18,ASSASQGFYNEQF
TRBJ2-5,TRBV30,AWSDGRLRFRTGGRETQY
TRBJ1-1,TRBV28,ASVRPGYQTEAF
TRBJ1-3,TRBV4-2,ASSPPDRGLRNTIY
TRBJ2-7,TRBV6-2/TRBV6-3,ASSSPNRATGEQY
TRBJ2-5,TRBV7-9,ASSPQARGQTQY
TRBJ1-5,TRBV19,ASSKLTGNSNQPQH
TRBJ2-5,TRBV7-2,ASSPRDRGKTQY
TRBJ1-6,TRBV11-2,ASSLGQNSPLH
TRBJ2-7,TRBV27,ASSLRWGGRYEQY
TRBJ2-3,TRBV27,ASSLYRDRVTDTQY
TRBJ2-7,TRBV5-6,ASSYYGTQKGEQY
TRBJ2-5,TRBV6-6,ASSYTGGQTQY
TRBJ2-2,TRBV6-2/TRBV6-3,ASSPGQDHTGELF
TRBJ2-7,TRBV7-9,ASSLEGGGAYEQY
TRBJ2-2,TRBV29-1,SVAGYPGELF
TRBJ2-3,TRBV7-3,ASSLVGGPTDTQY
TRBJ2-3,TRBV9,ASSVGGSTDTQY
TRBJ1-6,TRBV5-6,ASSSHSRGNYSPLH
TRBJ1-2,TRBV7-2,ASSLAGNTNYGYT
TRBJ2-2,TRBV18,ASSPNTPALTGELF
TRBJ2-7,TRBV5-4,ASSLGTSGYEQY
TRBJ1-1,TRBV12-3/TRBV12-4,ASRQGIGEAF
TRBJ1-1,TRBV29-1,SVGQNPFMNTEAF
TRBJ1-1,TRBV7-9,ASSFLPVR
TRBJ1-2,TRBV2,ASKPGQGANYGYT
TRBJ1-5,TRBV19,ASSIRATNRNQPQH
TRBJ2-5,TRBV9,ASSVVGTGQETQY
TRBJ1-6,TRBV3-1/TRBV3-2,ASSQDYNSPLH
TRBJ2-3,TRBV3-1/TRBV3-2,ASSSSLEGDQY
TRBJ2-2,TRBV11-1,ASSFSGGKNTGELF
TRBJ1-5,TRBV7-2,ASSLDSLGQPQH
TRBJ2-7,TRBV11-3,ASSLNRGRTEQY
TRBJ1-1,TRBV28,ASSLMMMNTEAF
TRBJ2-2,TRBV28,ASSFRVDTGELF